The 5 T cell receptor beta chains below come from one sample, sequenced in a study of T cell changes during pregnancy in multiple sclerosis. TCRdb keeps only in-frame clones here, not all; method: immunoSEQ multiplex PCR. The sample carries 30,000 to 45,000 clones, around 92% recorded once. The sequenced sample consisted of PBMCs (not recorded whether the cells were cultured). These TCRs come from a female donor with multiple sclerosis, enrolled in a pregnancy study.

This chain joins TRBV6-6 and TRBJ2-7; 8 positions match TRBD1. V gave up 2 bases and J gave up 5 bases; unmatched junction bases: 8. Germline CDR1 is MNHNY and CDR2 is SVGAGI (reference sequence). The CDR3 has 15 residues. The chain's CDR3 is CASSYTSGRGHEQYF. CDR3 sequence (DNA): TGTGCCAGCAGTTACACCTCGGGCAGGGGGCACGAGCAGTACTTC.

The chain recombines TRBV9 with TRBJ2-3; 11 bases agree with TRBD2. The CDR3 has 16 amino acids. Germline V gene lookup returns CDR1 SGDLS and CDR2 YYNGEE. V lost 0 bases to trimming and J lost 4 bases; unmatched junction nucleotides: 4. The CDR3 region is CASSVGLAGGSDTQYF. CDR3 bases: TGTGCCAGCAGCGTAGGTCTAGCGGGAGGCTCAGATACGCAGTATTTT.

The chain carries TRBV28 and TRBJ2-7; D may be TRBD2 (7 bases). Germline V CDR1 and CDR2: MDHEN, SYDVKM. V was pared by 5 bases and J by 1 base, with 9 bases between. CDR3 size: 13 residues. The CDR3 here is CASSAGASYEQYF. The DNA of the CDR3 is TGTGCCAGCAGTGCGGGGGCTTCCTACGAGCAGTACTTC. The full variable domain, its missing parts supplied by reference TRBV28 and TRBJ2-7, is DVKVTQSSRYLVKRTGEKVFLECVQDMDHENMFWYRQDPGLGLRLIYFSYDVKMKEKGDIPEGYSVSREKKERFSLILESASTNQTSMYLCASSAGASYEQYFGPGTRLTVT.

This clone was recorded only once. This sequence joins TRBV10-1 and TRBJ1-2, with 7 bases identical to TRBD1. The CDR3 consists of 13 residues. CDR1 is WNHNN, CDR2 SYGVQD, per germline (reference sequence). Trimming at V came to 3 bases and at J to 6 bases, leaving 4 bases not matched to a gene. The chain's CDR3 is CASSDSDRDGYTF. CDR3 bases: TGCGCCAGCAGTGACTCCGACAGGGATGGCTACACCTTC.

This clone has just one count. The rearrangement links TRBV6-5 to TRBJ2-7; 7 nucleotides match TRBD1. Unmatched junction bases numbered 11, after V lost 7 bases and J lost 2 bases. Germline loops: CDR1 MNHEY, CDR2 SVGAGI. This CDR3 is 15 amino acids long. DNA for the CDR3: TGTGCCAGCACCCGAACAGGGGCCCCTGCCTACGAGCAGTACTTC. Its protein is CASTRTGAPAYEQYF.